This T cell receptor beta chain was profiled in a study of cytomegalovirus exposure and HLA in healthy donors. Study-level points and caveats: The TCR clusters that emerged in the first cohort tended, a later analysis found, to co-occur in the roughly 110 validation repertoires. A few CMV-associated chains were confirmed in vitro to be specific for CMV antigens. Among TCR beta chains, those listed as cytomegalovirus-associated numbered some 170.

Assay used: immunoSEQ multiplex PCR; TCRdb lists only in-frame clones, some missing. The data contain approximately 170,000 clones, about 85% of them singletons. This clone was observed a handful of times. The antigen remains unidentified. This CDR3 region has 16 residues. Trimming shortened V by 1 base and J by 6 bases, and 19 bases separated the two germline ends. CDR1 is GTSNPN, CDR2 SVGIG, per germline (reference sequence). The donors formed part of the roughly 120-subject validation cohort, distinct from the roughly 630-subject first cohort. The sequenced sample consisted of PBMCs. This receptor was obtained from a young man in good health and CMV-seropositive. V is TRBV30 and J is TRBJ1-5; D gene ambiguous. The CDR3 sequence is CAWSDLNSYAGQPQHF. In DNA form, the CDR3 reads TGTGCCTGGAGTGACCTCAATAGTTACGCGGGTCAGCCCCAGCATTTT.